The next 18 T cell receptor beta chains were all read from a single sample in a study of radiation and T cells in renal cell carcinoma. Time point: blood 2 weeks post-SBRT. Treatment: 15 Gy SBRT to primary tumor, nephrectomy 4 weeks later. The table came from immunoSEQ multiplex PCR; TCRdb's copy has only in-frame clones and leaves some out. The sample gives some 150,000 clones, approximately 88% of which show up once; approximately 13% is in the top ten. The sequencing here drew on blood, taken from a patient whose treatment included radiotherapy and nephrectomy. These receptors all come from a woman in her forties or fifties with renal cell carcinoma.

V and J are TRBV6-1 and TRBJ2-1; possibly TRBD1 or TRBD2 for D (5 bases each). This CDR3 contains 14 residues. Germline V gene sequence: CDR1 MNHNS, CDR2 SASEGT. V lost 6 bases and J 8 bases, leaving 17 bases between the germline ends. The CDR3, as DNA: TGTGCCAGCAGCCTAGCCAGAGGGGTGGATGAGCAGTTCTTC. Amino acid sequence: CASSLARGVDEQFF.

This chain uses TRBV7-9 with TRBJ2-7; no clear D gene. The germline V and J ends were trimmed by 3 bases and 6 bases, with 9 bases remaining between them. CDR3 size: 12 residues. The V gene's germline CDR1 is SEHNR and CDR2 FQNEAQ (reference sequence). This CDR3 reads CASSFTLGEQYF. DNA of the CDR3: TGTGCCAGCAGCTTTACTTTGGGCGAGCAGTACTTC.

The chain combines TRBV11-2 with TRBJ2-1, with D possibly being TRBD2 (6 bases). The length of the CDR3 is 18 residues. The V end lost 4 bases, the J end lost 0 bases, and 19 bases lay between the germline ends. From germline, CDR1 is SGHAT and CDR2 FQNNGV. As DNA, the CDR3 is TGTGCCAGCAGCTCCCTACGGGCGGGGCCCAGCTCCTACAATGAGCAGTTCTTC. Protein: CASSSLRAGPSSYNEQFF. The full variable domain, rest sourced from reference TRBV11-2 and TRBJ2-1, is EAGVAQSPRYKIIEKRQSVAFWCNPISGHATLYWYQQILGQGPKLLIQFQNNGVVDDSQLPKDRFSAERLKGVDSTLKIQPAKLEDSAVYLCASSSLRAGPSSYNEQFFGPGTRLTVL.

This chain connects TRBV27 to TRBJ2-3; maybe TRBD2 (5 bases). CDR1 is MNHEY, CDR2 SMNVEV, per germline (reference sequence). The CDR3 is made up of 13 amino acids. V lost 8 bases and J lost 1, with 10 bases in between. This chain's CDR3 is CASSTAGTDTQYF. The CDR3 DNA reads TGTGCCAGCTCCACAGCGGGCACAGATACGCAGTATTTT.

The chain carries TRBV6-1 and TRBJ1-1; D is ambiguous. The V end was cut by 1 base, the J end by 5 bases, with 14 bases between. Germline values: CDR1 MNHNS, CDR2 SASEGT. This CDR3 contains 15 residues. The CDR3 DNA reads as TGTGCCAGCAGTGAAGACCCGGGATGGTGGACTGAAGCTTTCTTT. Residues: CASSEDPGWWTEAFF.

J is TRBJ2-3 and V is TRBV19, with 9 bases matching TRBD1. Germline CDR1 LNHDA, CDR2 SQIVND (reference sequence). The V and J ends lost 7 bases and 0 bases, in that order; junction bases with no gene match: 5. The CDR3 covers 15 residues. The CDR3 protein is CASKDRGFSTDTQYF. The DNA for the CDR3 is TGTGCCAGTAAGGACAGGGGCTTTAGCACAGATACGCAGTATTTT.

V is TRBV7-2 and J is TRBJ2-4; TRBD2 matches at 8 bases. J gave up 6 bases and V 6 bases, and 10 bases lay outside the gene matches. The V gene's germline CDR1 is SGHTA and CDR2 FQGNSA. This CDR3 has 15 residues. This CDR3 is CASRATSGGGNIQYF. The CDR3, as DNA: TGTGCCAGCAGGGCTACAAGCGGGGGAGGAAACATTCAGTACTTC.

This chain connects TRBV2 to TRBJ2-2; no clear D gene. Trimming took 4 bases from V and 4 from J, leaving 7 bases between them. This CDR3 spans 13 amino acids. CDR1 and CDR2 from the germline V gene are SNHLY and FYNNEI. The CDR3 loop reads CASSGLVTGELFF. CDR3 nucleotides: TGTGCCAGCAGTGGACTTGTCACCGGGGAGCTGTTTTTT.

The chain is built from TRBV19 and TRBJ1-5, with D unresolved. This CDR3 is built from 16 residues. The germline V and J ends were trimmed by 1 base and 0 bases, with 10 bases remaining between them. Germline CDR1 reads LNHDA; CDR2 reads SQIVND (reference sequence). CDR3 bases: TGTGCCAGTAGTATAGGAGACAACGTTAGCAATCAGCCCCAGCATTTT. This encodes CASSIGDNVSNQPQHF.

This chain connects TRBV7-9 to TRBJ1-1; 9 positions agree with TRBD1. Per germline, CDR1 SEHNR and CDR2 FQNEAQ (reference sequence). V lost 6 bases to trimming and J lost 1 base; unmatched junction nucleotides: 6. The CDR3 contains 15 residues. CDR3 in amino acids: CASRMTGGKNTEAFF. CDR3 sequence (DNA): TGTGCCAGCAGGATGACAGGGGGTAAGAACACTGAAGCTTTCTTT.

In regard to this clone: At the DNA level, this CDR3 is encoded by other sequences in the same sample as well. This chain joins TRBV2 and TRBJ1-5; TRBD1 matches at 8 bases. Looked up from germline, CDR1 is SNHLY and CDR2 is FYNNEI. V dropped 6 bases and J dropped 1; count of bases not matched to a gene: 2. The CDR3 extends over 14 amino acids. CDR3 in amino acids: CASSRTGSNQPQHF. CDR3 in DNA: TGTGCCAGCAGCCGGACAGGGAGCAATCAGCCCCAGCATTTT.

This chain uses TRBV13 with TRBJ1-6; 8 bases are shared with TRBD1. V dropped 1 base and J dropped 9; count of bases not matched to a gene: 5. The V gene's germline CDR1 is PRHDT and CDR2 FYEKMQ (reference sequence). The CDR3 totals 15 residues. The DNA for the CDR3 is TGTGCCAGCAGCTTAGACAGGGGGAATACTTCACCCCTCCACTTT. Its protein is CASSLDRGNTSPLHF.

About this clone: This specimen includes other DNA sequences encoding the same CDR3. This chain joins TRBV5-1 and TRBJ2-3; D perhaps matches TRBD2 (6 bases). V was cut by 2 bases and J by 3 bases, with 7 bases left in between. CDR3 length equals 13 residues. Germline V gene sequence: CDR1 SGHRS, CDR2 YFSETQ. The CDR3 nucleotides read TGCGCCAGCAGCTTCGGGGGAACAGATACGCAGTATTTT. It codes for CASSFGGTDTQYF.

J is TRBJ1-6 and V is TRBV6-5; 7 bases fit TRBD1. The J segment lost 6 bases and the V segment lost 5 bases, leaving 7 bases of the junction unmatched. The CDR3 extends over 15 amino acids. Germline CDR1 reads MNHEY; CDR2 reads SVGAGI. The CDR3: CASSRQGTANSPLHF. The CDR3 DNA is TGTGCCAGCAGTAGACAAGGGACAGCTAATTCACCCCTCCACTTT.

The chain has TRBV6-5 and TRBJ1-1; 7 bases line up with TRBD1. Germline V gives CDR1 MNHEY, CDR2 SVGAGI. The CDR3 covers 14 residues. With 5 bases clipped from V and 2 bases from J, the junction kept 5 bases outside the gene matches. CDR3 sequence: CASSRDSSNTEAFF. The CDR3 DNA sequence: TGTGCCAGCAGTCGGGACAGCTCCAACACTGAAGCTTTCTTT.

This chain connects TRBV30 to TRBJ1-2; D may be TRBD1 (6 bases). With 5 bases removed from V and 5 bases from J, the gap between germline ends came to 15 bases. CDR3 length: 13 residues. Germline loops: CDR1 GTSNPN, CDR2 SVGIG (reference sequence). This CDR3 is CAWARDQGYGYTF. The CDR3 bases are TGTGCCTGGGCTCGGGATCAGGGGTATGGCTACACCTTC.

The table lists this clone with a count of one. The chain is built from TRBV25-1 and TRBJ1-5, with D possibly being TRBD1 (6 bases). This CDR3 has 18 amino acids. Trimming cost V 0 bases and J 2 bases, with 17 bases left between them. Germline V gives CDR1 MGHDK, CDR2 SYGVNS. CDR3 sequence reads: CASSEYKGGQGRNQPQHF. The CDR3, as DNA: TGTGCCAGCAGTGAATATAAAGGGGGGCAGGGGCGCAATCAGCCCCAGCATTTT. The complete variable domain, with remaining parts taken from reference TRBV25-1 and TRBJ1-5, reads EADIYQTPRYLVIGTGKKITLECSQTMGHDKMYWYQQDPGMELHLIHYSYGVNSTEKGDLSSESTVSRIRTEHFPLTLESARPSHTSQYLCASSEYKGGQGRNQPQHFGDGTRLSIL.

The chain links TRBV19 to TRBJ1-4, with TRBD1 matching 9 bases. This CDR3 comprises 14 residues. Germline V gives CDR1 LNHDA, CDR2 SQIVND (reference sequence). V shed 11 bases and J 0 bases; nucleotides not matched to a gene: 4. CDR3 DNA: TGTGCCGTGGGACAGGGTGCAACTAATGAAAAACTGTTTTTT. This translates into CAVGQGATNEKLFF.